Listed below are T cell receptor beta chains from one sample, sequenced in a study of shared T cell receptors in the human thymus. The method was immunoSEQ multiplex PCR; TCRdb's version includes in-frame clones alone and lacks a portion of them. Here the sample spans 450,000 to 650,000 clones, approximately 78% being singletons. These data were also reused for a study on human thymus T cells.

Source material: thymocytes. The source is a boy in the first two years of life with a congenital heart defect. CDR3s include the opening cysteine and the closing phenylalanine or tryptophan. Fields, in order: V gene, J gene, clone size, D gene, CDR3 DNA, CDR3 protein. D genes are given only for firm matches. A row's size may be missing; if present it is once, few, many or a size class.

v_call: TRBV15; j_call: TRBJ2-3; clone_size: .; d_call: .; cdr3_nt: TGTGCCACCAGCAGAGAAAGGGTAGGACACACAGATACGCAGTATTTT; cdr3_aa: CATSRERVGHTDTQYF
v_call: TRBV5-1; j_call: TRBJ2-5; clone_size: .; d_call: .; cdr3_nt: TGCGCCAGCAGCTCGGCCGGGTTAAGGAAAGAGACCCAGTACTTC; cdr3_aa: CASSSAGLRKETQYF
v_call: TRBV21-1; j_call: TRBJ2-7; clone_size: few; d_call: .; cdr3_nt: TGTGCCAGCAGCCCCAGTGCAGGGGTCTCTAGCGGGAGGGCCGTCGAGCAGTACTTC; cdr3_aa: CASSPSAGVSSGRAVEQYF
v_call: TRBV9; j_call: TRBJ2-1; clone_size: .; d_call: .; cdr3_nt: TGTGCCAGCAGCGTGCGGGGAGTTGGTTCCTACAATGAGCAGTTCTTC; cdr3_aa: CASSVRGVGSYNEQFF
v_call: TRBV5-1; j_call: TRBJ2-3; clone_size: .; d_call: .; cdr3_nt: TGCGCCAGCAGCTGGGGCCGTGACGGACGCACAGATACGCAGTATTTT; cdr3_aa: CASSWGRDGRTDTQYF
v_call: TRBV14; j_call: TRBJ2-7; clone_size: .; d_call: TRBD2; cdr3_nt: TGTGCCAGCAGCCAGAGCGGGGATTCGTACGAGCAGTACTTC; cdr3_aa: CASSQSGDSYEQYF
v_call: TRBV30; j_call: TRBJ2-5; clone_size: once; d_call: .; cdr3_nt: TGTGCCTGCGATGTACACCTCCAAGAGACCCAGTACTTC; cdr3_aa: CACDVHLQETQYF
v_call: TRBV11-3; j_call: TRBJ1-1; clone_size: .; d_call: .; cdr3_nt: TGTGCCAGCAGCCCCGGCCTCGGGCAGCGGTTCTACACTGAAGCTTTCTTT; cdr3_aa: CASSPGLGQRFYTEAFF
v_call: TRBV4-3; j_call: TRBJ2-7; clone_size: .; d_call: TRBD1; cdr3_nt: TGCGCCAGCAGCCAAGATTGGGGAGGACAGGGGGCCTACGAGCAGTACTTC; cdr3_aa: CASSQDWGGQGAYEQYF
v_call: TRBV27; j_call: TRBJ1-1; clone_size: .; d_call: .; cdr3_nt: TGTGCCAGCTGCCAGGCGGGTGAAGCTTTCTTT; cdr3_aa: CASCQAGEAFF
v_call: TRBV29-1; j_call: TRBJ2-1; clone_size: once; d_call: TRBD2; cdr3_nt: TGCAGCGTTGAAGATCCTGTACTAGCGGCTACTAGGGGGCAGTTCTTC; cdr3_aa: CSVEDPVLAATRGQFF
v_call: TRBV5-4; j_call: TRBJ2-2; clone_size: .; d_call: TRBD2; cdr3_nt: TGTGCCAGCAGCTCTAGCGGGAGTAACGGGGAGCTGTTTTTT; cdr3_aa: CASSSSGSNGELFF
v_call: TRBV5-1; j_call: TRBJ2-2; clone_size: .; d_call: TRBD1; cdr3_nt: TGCGCCAGCAGCCCCGGGACAGGGTACCCCGGGGAGCTGTTTTTT; cdr3_aa: CASSPGTGYPGELFF
v_call: TRBV6-6; j_call: TRBJ2-3; clone_size: .; d_call: TRBD2; cdr3_nt: TGTGCCAGCAGTTACTCAACGGGAGGGTGCACAGATACGCAGTATTTT; cdr3_aa: CASSYSTGGCTDTQYF
v_call: TRBV4-3; j_call: TRBJ2-4; clone_size: .; d_call: .; cdr3_nt: TGCGCCAGCAGCCAAGATCCCTGGGCGGGAAACATTCAGTACTTC; cdr3_aa: CASSQDPWAGNIQYF
v_call: TRBV6-5; j_call: TRBJ2-7; clone_size: .; d_call: .; cdr3_nt: TGTGCCAGCAGTTACTTCCTGGGGAGTGTATCCTACGAGCAGTACTTC; cdr3_aa: CASSYFLGSVSYEQYF
v_call: TRBV19; j_call: TRBJ1-1; clone_size: .; d_call: TRBD1; cdr3_nt: TGTGCCAGTAGTTTGCCGGGACAGCTGAACACTGAAGCTTTCTTT; cdr3_aa: CASSLPGQLNTEAFF
v_call: TRBV5-6; j_call: TRBJ1-5; clone_size: .; d_call: .; cdr3_nt: TGTGCCAGCAGCTTGTCGACGGAGTATAGCAATCAGCCCCAGCATTTT; cdr3_aa: CASSLSTEYSNQPQHF
v_call: TRBV7-9; j_call: TRBJ1-1; clone_size: .; d_call: .; cdr3_nt: TGTGCCAGCAGCGATAGTGGGTCAGGGGATTACGCTGAAGCTTTCTTT; cdr3_aa: CASSDSGSGDYAEAFF
v_call: TRBV27; j_call: TRBJ2-7; clone_size: .; d_call: TRBD2; cdr3_nt: TGTGCCAGCAGCCCCGGGGGGGAGGACTACGAGCAGTACTTC; cdr3_aa: CASSPGGEDYEQYF
v_call: TRBV9; j_call: TRBJ2-1; clone_size: .; d_call: TRBD2; cdr3_nt: TGTGCCAGCAGCGCCGGATTTAGCGGGAGGGAAGGGAATGAGCAGTTCTTC; cdr3_aa: CASSAGFSGREGNEQFF
v_call: TRBV25-1; j_call: TRBJ2-7; clone_size: .; d_call: TRBD2; cdr3_nt: TGTGCCAGCATGAAGGGTAGCGGGAGCTCCTACGAGCAGTACTTC; cdr3_aa: CASMKGSGSSYEQYF
v_call: TRBV4-2; j_call: TRBJ2-1; clone_size: .; d_call: TRBD2; cdr3_nt: TGTGCCAGCAGCCAAGATGCGACTAGCGGGAGGAGCGATGAGCAGTTCTTC; cdr3_aa: CASSQDATSGRSDEQFF
v_call: TRBV5-1; j_call: TRBJ2-5; clone_size: .; d_call: .; cdr3_nt: TGCGCCAGCAGCCCCCGGACACCTAGGGGGGAGACCCAGTACTTC; cdr3_aa: CASSPRTPRGETQYF
v_call: TRBV25-1; j_call: TRBJ1-2; clone_size: .; d_call: .; cdr3_nt: TGTGCCAGCACCCACCCAGGGAAGGGTGGCTACACCTTC; cdr3_aa: CASTHPGKGGYTF
v_call: TRBV7-2; j_call: TRBJ1-1; clone_size: .; d_call: TRBD1; cdr3_nt: TGTGCCAGCAGCTTAGGTGCGACAGGGGGCACTGAAGCTTTCTTT; cdr3_aa: CASSLGATGGTEAFF
v_call: TRBV6-5; j_call: TRBJ1-1; clone_size: few; d_call: .; cdr3_nt: TGTGCCAGCAGTCACGTAGCCCTAATGAACACTGAAGCTTTCTTT; cdr3_aa: CASSHVALMNTEAFF
v_call: TRBV11-1; j_call: TRBJ1-3; clone_size: .; d_call: .; cdr3_nt: TGTGCCAGCAGCGCCTACTCTGGAAACACCATATATTTT; cdr3_aa: CASSAYSGNTIYF
v_call: TRBV2; j_call: TRBJ2-5; clone_size: .; d_call: .; cdr3_nt: TGTGCCAGCACGGGAGAGGTGGAGACCCAGTACTTC; cdr3_aa: CASTGEVETQYF
v_call: TRBV6-1; j_call: TRBJ1-5; clone_size: .; d_call: TRBD1; cdr3_nt: TGTGCCAGCAGTGAAAGACAGGGACAAAGCAATCAGCCCCAGCATTTT; cdr3_aa: CASSERQGQSNQPQHF
v_call: TRBV7-2; j_call: TRBJ1-2; clone_size: .; d_call: TRBD1; cdr3_nt: TGTGCCAGCAGCCCTCCGGGACAGGGTCACTATGGCTACACCTTC; cdr3_aa: CASSPPGQGHYGYTF
v_call: TRBV5-4; j_call: TRBJ2-3; clone_size: .; d_call: .; cdr3_nt: TGTGCCAGCAGCTTGGGCCAGGCCACAGATACGCAGTATTTT; cdr3_aa: CASSLGQATDTQYF
v_call: TRBV9; j_call: TRBJ1-2; clone_size: .; d_call: .; cdr3_nt: TGTGCCAGCAGCTTCAGACACGGCCCTAACTATGGCTACACCTTC; cdr3_aa: CASSFRHGPNYGYTF
v_call: TRBV27; j_call: TRBJ2-5; clone_size: few; d_call: .; cdr3_nt: TGTGCCAGCACTCCCTCGGACTCGCGACAAGAGACCCAGTACTTC; cdr3_aa: CASTPSDSRQETQYF
v_call: TRBV4-1; j_call: TRBJ2-3; clone_size: .; d_call: .; cdr3_nt: TGCGCCAGCAGCTTGGGGACTCCTCATAGCACAGATACGCAGTATTTT; cdr3_aa: CASSLGTPHSTDTQYF
v_call: TRBV7-2; j_call: TRBJ2-7; clone_size: .; d_call: TRBD1; cdr3_nt: TGTGCCAGCAGCTTACAGTTAGGACAGGGGGGTCGTGAGCAGTACTTC; cdr3_aa: CASSLQLGQGGREQYF
v_call: TRBV5-5; j_call: TRBJ1-1; clone_size: .; d_call: .; cdr3_nt: TGTGCCAGCAGCTTGAAGGGGCCGGCAGCTTCGAACACTGAAGCTTTCTTT; cdr3_aa: CASSLKGPAASNTEAFF
v_call: TRBV30; j_call: TRBJ2-2; clone_size: .; d_call: .; cdr3_nt: TGTGCCTGGAGCCGAGGGCGTGGACTTCTGAACACCGGGGAGCTGTTTTTT; cdr3_aa: CAWSRGRGLLNTGELFF
v_call: TRBV9; j_call: TRBJ1-1; clone_size: .; d_call: .; cdr3_nt: TGTGCCAGCAGCGTAGTAGAGTCCGCTTTCTTT; cdr3_aa: CASSVVESAFF
v_call: TRBV7-9; j_call: TRBJ1-2; clone_size: once; d_call: TRBD1; cdr3_nt: TGTGCCAGCAGCTCGAGAGGGGGCGACTATGGCTACACCTTC; cdr3_aa: CASSSRGGDYGYTF
v_call: TRBV7-2; j_call: TRBJ1-5; clone_size: .; d_call: .; cdr3_nt: TGTGCCAGCAGTACGAGACAAAATCGGGGTCAGCCCCAGCATTTT; cdr3_aa: CASSTRQNRGQPQHF
v_call: TRBV5-6; j_call: TRBJ2-7; clone_size: once; d_call: TRBD1; cdr3_nt: TGTGCCAGCAGCTTGAGGGGGCGACGGACCTACGAGCAGTACTTC; cdr3_aa: CASSLRGRRTYEQYF
v_call: TRBV18; j_call: TRBJ1-1; clone_size: .; d_call: TRBD1; cdr3_nt: TGTGCCAGCTCGGAGGACAGGGGAACTGAAGCTTTCTTT; cdr3_aa: CASSEDRGTEAFF
v_call: TRBV27; j_call: TRBJ1-4; clone_size: .; d_call: .; cdr3_nt: TGTGCCAGCAGTTTAGGCCGCAGGGTTACTAATGAAAAACTGTTTTTT; cdr3_aa: CASSLGRRVTNEKLFF
v_call: TRBV6-5; j_call: TRBJ1-2; clone_size: few; d_call: TRBD1; cdr3_nt: TGTGCCAGCAGTTACGGGACAGGAGACTATGGCTACACCTTC; cdr3_aa: CASSYGTGDYGYTF
v_call: TRBV11-3; j_call: TRBJ2-5; clone_size: .; d_call: .; cdr3_nt: TGTGCCAGCAGCTTAGCTCTTAGCGGACAAGAGACCCAGTACTTC; cdr3_aa: CASSLALSGQETQYF
v_call: TRBV5-4; j_call: TRBJ2-3; clone_size: few; d_call: TRBD2; cdr3_nt: TGTGCCAGCAGCCAAAGGACTAGCGGGAGATGGGATACGCAGTATTTT; cdr3_aa: CASSQRTSGRWDTQYF
v_call: TRBV4-1; j_call: TRBJ2-7; clone_size: .; d_call: .; cdr3_nt: TGCGCCAGCAGCTCTCGAGAGGAGGACCCATCCTACGAGCAGTACTTC; cdr3_aa: CASSSREEDPSYEQYF
v_call: TRBV19; j_call: TRBJ2-7; clone_size: .; d_call: .; cdr3_nt: TGTGCCAGTAGTATCCACAGGGTCGATTCCTACGAGCAGTACTTC; cdr3_aa: CASSIHRVDSYEQYF
v_call: TRBV7-2; j_call: TRBJ2-7; clone_size: .; d_call: TRBD2; cdr3_nt: TGTGCCAGCAGCCCCCGGACTAGCGGGAGCTACGAGCAGTACTTC; cdr3_aa: CASSPRTSGSYEQYF
v_call: TRBV25-1; j_call: TRBJ2-7; clone_size: once; d_call: .; cdr3_nt: TGTGCCAGCAGTCCGCGGGATACCTCCTACGAGCAGTACTTC; cdr3_aa: CASSPRDTSYEQYF
v_call: TRBV4-3; j_call: TRBJ2-3; clone_size: .; d_call: TRBD2; cdr3_nt: TGCGCCAGCAGCCAAGAAGCGGGAGGGCTTCTTGGCACAGATACGCAGTATTTT; cdr3_aa: CASSQEAGGLLGTDTQYF
v_call: TRBV4-3; j_call: TRBJ2-1; clone_size: .; d_call: TRBD2; cdr3_nt: TGCGCCAGCGCGAGAACCCACAAGCGGGGGACCTCCTACAATGAGCAGTTCTTC; cdr3_aa: CASARTHKRGTSYNEQFF
v_call: TRBV2; j_call: TRBJ2-7; clone_size: once; d_call: TRBD1; cdr3_nt: TGTGCCAGCAGGGATGGGACAGGGCACGAGCAGTACTTC; cdr3_aa: CASRDGTGHEQYF
v_call: TRBV13; j_call: TRBJ1-2; clone_size: .; d_call: .; cdr3_nt: TGTGCCAGCAGCTTTGGGCAGTCATCCTATGGCTACACCTTC; cdr3_aa: CASSFGQSSYGYTF
v_call: TRBV10-2; j_call: TRBJ1-5; clone_size: .; d_call: .; cdr3_nt: TGCGCCAGCAGGAGACTCCCCAAGGTGGCAGGGCGGTGGGGAGGGAGCAATCAGCCCCAGCATTTT; cdr3_aa: CASRRLPKVAGRWGGSNQPQHF
v_call: TRBV28; j_call: TRBJ2-7; clone_size: .; d_call: TRBD2; cdr3_nt: TGTGCCAGCAGGGCGACTAGCGGCCCCTACGAGCAGTACTTC; cdr3_aa: CASRATSGPYEQYF
v_call: TRBV28; j_call: TRBJ2-5; clone_size: .; d_call: .; cdr3_nt: TGTGCCAGCAATTACAGGCAAGAGACCCAGTACTTC; cdr3_aa: CASNYRQETQYF
v_call: TRBV6-5; j_call: TRBJ2-7; clone_size: .; d_call: TRBD1; cdr3_nt: TGTGCCAGCAAGCCGGGACAGGGTTCCTACGAGCAGTACTTC; cdr3_aa: CASKPGQGSYEQYF
v_call: TRBV14; j_call: TRBJ2-7; clone_size: .; d_call: TRBD2; cdr3_nt: TGTGCCAGCAGCCATGGGACTAGCGGGAGATACGAGCAGTACTTC; cdr3_aa: CASSHGTSGRYEQYF